Detailed here is one T cell receptor (beta chain). The record originates from a study of blood T cell repertoires in COVID-19. As for the study in general: Acute and convalescent COVID-19 samples came from the United States, Italy and Spain. The cDNA or gDNA used as material had been derived from T cells, B-cell-depleted T cells, or PBMCs.

This CDR3 is 14 amino acids long. Germline V gene sequence: CDR1 SGDLS, CDR2 YYNGEE. Unmatched junction bases numbered 3, after V lost 4 bases and J lost 3 bases. Each recovered donor of Cohort 3 presented with two negative PCRs, clearance, or symptom resolution. Assay: immunoSEQ multiplex PCR; the TCRdb copy retains only in-frame clones and omits some. Among 150,000 to 170,000 clones listed, around 80% were seen once. The chain carries TRBV9 and TRBJ2-5; 10 positions agree with TRBD1. The clonotype was recovered from a man aged 45-60 years who had recovered from COVID-19. The sequencing sample was made of PBMCs or T cells enriched from blood (not recorded which). This chain's CDR3 is CASSIGTGEETQYF. The CDR3 nucleotides are TGTGCCAGCAGCATAGGGACAGGGGAAGAGACCCAGTACTTC.